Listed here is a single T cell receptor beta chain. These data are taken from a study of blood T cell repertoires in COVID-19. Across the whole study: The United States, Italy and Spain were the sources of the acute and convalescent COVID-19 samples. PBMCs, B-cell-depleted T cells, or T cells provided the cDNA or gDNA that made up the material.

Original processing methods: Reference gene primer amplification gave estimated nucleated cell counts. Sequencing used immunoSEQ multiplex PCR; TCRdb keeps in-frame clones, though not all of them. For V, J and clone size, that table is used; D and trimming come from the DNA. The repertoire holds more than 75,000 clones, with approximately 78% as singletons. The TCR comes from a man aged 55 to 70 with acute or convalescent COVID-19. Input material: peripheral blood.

The CDR3 region is CASSPPTPGAHGYTF. The CDR3 DNA is TGCGCCAGCAGCCCACCGACCCCAGGGGCTCATGGCTACACCTTC. This chain joins TRBV5-1 and TRBJ1-2, with a weak D call TRBD1 (6 bases). CDR1 and CDR2 from the germline V gene are SGHRS and YFSETQ. The CDR3 contains 15 residues. The V gene lost 4 bases and the J gene lost 6 bases, with 19 bases spanning the gap.